The entry below gives a single TCR beta chain sequence along with its context. This clone was detected many times. Its antigen remains undetermined. The DNA ends 3 residues before the CDR3 does, and the rest of the CDR3 is filled in from the germline J gene. CVID was diagnosed by standard criteria: serum IgG, IgA and/or IgM reduced below normal range, plus specific antibody deficiency. There were around 44 subjects in the CVID group (about 15 female and 30 or so male), ranging in age from roughly 9 to 70 years, with a mean age of 40. Most of the CVID patients and most of the healthy controls were of Caucasian heritage. At the time of study participation, every CVID subject had been on replacement immunoglobulin therapy for at least one year. No CVID subject was ill or taking immunomodulatory or immunosuppressive medication when blood was collected. Heparinized peripheral whole blood samples of about 4.5 to 8.5 ml were collected from each donor. Genomic DNA from adults with common variable immune deficiency (CVID) and from healthy adult controls was used to sequence TCRbeta CDR3 repertoires. To isolate peripheral blood mononuclear cells, diluted blood was subjected to density centrifugation over Hypaque 1077 or Ficoll-Paque. Unsorted mononuclear cells served as the source of genomic DNA, which was extracted either by Qiagen column purification or by a centrifugation-based method.

Equivalent amounts of genomic DNA from CVID and control samples were used as sequencing input. For every sample, a 60 bp segment covering the rearranged TCRbeta CDR3 region was amplified and then sequenced. The immunoSEQ assay, a bias-corrected multiplex PCR with high-throughput sequencing, was employed for TCRbeta amplification. Per the authors' processing: Each unique nucleotide sequence was treated as a clone and annotated with V, D and J genes, copy number and frequency. Sequences were labeled productive if in frame, and non-productive if out of frame or containing stop codons. As previously described, Shannon's entropy was used to calculate clonality. The predicted amino acid sequences of productive clones were used to derive mean CDR3 Kyte-Doolittle hydropathy. The R hclust function was used to hierarchically cluster scaled V gene usage with Manhattan distance and complete linkage. Sharing of clones by CDR3 amino acid sequence was evaluated by resampling 12 repertoires per group over 100 rounds. The repertoires were searched for roughly 69 published EBV-specific and some 240 published CMV-specific TCRbeta sequences. After a couple of CVID samples that produced fewer than 10,000 sequences were dropped from the analysis, 42 CVID repertoires remained. Here the immuneACCESS table is served through TCRdb, limited to in-frame sequences with V and J called. Missing clones are a known gap in these copies; in checked studies unresolved V genes cover under half, and the rest lacks a known reason. That table gives V, J and clone size, and the DNA gave D and trimming. The table puts tens of thousands of clones in this sample, none counted just once. Clones ranked in the top ten supply about 2.3% of the sample.

This sample stems from a study of T cell clonality in common variable immunodeficiency (dated by TCRdb to between 2014 and 2017). Summary of the overall study and its limitations: Despite equal DNA input, controls averaged approximately 74,000 unique sequences per sample versus roughly 32,000 in CVID samples. It was noted by the authors that sequencing of the repertoires of T cell subpopulations would be needed to clarify the cause of the increased clonality in CVID. Fewer TCRbeta clones were shared among CVID subjects than among healthy controls (p < 0.0001). Differences among patients in the CVID cohort limited the correlations between repertoire features and clinical complications. Compared with healthy controls, CVID subjects showed increased TCRbeta clonality (t-test p = 0.018), a feature most characteristic of about a third of subjects. CVID TCRbeta sequences were reported to have fewer deletions and N-nucleotide insertions and to lack highly modified clones with 13 or more V deletions.

CDR1 and CDR2 are read off the germline V gene (reference sequence) as SEHNR and FQNEAQ. The CDR3, cysteine through phenylalanine, is 14 amino acids long. Sequencing covers 33 bases of the CDR3, shown here with the frame starting at base 1. Unmatched junction bases come to 5, with V trimmed by 3 bases and J by 4 bases. What was sequenced was peripheral blood mononuclear cells. The V and J genes are TRBV7-9 and TRBJ1-2; a stretch of 7 junction bases matches TRBD1. The sequence came from a human donor with common variable immunodeficiency. The CDR3 corresponds to CASSLRGQVYGYTF. Partial CDR3 DNA: TGTGCCAGCAGCTTGAGGGGGCAGGTCTATGGC.